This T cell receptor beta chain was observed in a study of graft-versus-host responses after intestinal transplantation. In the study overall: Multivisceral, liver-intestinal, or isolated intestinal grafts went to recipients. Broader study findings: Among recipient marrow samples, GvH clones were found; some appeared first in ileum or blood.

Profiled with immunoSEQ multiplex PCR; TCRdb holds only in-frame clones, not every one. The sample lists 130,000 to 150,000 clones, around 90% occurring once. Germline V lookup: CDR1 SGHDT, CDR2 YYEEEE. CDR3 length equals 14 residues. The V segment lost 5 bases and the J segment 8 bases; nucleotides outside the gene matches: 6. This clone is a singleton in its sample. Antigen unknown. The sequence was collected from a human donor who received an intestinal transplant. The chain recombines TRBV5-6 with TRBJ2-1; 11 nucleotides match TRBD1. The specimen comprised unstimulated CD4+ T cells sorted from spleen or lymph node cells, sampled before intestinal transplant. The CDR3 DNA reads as TGTGCCAGCAGGGGGACAGGGGGAGGTGATGAGCAGTTCTTC. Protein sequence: CASRGTGGGDEQFF.